The clone carrying this T cell receptor beta chain occurred once. What it recognizes is unknown. The protocol was immunoSEQ multiplex PCR, while the TCRdb copy is restricted to in-frame clones and leaves out a portion. The table lists some 110,000 clones, roughly 91% of them singletons, with roughly 4% in the top ten. The ends were cut back, 2 bases at V and 4 bases at J, with 14 bases in the middle. The CDR3 is 15 residues long. CDR1 LGHNT and CDR2 FRNRAP come from the germline V gene. This specimen belongs to a study of T cell responses to AZD1222 COVID-19 vaccine. Regarding the study as a whole: Only six people who got AZD1222 tested seropositive at baseline. Spike-specific TCR breadth and depth rose after two AZD1222 doses. Sampling captured repertoires only after the peak T cell response.

Pooling covered second doses at about 4 or about 12 weeks. V usage is TRBV12-5 and J usage is TRBJ1-1; weak D call: TRBD1 (5 bases). The TCR originated in an adult who received the AZD1222 COVID-19 vaccine. Here the sequenced sample was peripheral blood, taken 28 days after the second AZD1222 dose. CDR3 residues: CASGLLTGGITEAFF. In DNA, the CDR3 is TGTGCTAGTGGTTTGCTCACCGGGGGGATCACTGAAGCTTTCTTT.